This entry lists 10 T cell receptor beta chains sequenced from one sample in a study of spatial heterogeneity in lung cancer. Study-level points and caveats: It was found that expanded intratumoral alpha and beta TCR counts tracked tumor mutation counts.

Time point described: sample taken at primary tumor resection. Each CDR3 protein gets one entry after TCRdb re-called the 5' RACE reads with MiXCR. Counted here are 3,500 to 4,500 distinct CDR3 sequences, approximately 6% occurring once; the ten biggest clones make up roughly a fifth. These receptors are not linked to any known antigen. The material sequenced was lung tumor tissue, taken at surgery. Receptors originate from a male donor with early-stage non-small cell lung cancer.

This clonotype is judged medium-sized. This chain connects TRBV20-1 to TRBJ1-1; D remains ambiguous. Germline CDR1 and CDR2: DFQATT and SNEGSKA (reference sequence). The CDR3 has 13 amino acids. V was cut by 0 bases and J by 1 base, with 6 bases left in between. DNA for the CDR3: TGCAGTGCTAGAGAATCCGGGAACACTGAAGCTTTCTTT. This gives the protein CSARESGNTEAFF.

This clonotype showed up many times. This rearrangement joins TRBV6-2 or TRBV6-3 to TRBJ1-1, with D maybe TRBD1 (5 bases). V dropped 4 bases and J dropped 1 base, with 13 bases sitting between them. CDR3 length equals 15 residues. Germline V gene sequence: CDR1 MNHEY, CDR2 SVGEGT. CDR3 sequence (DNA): TGTGCCAGCAGTTTCTCGGGGGACCCGAACACTGAAGCTTTCTTT. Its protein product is CASSFSGDPNTEAFF.

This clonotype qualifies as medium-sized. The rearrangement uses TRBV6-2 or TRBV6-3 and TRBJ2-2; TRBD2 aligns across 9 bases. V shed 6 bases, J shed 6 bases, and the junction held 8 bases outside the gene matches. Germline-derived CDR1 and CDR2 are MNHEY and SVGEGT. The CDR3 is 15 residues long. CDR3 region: CASRTGTSLAGELFF. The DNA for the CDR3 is TGTGCCAGCAGGACCGGGACTAGCCTCGCCGGGGAGCTGTTTTTT.

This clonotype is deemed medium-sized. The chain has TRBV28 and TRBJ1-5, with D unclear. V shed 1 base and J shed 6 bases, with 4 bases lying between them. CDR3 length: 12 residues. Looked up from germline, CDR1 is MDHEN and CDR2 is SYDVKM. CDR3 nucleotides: TGTGCCAGCAGTTTATTGGGTCAGCCCCAGCATTTT. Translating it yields CASSLLGQPQHF.

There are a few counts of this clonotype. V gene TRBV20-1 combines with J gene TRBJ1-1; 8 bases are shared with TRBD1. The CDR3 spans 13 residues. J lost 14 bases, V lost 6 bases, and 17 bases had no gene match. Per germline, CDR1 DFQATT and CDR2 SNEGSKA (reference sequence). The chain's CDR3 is CSAEPGQAALSFF. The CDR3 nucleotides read TGCAGTGCAGAACCGGGACAGGCGGCCCTAAGCTTCTTT.

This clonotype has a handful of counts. CDR3 coding DNA: TGTGCCAGCAGAAGGACAGGGTCCACGAACACTGAAGCTTTCTTT. Translated, it gives CASRRTGSTNTEAFF. The rearrangement uses TRBV2 and TRBJ1-1; 8 positions match TRBD1. Germline loops: CDR1 SNHLY, CDR2 FYNNEI. The V and J ends lost 6 bases and 1 base, in that order; junction bases with no gene match: 7. The CDR3 covers 15 residues.

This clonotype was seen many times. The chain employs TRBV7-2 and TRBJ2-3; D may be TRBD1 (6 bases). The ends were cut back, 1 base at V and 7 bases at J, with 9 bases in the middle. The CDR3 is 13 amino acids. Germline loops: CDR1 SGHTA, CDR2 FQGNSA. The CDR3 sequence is CASSLGGHYTQYF. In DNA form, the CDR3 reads TGTGCCAGCAGCTTAGGGGGGCACTATACGCAGTATTTT.

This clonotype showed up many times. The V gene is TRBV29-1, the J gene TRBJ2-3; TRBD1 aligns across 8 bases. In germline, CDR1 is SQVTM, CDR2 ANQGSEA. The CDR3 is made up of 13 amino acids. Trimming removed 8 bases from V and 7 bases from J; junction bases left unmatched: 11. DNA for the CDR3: TGCAGCACCCCGGGGACAGGACGAAATACGCAGTATTTT. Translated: CSTPGTGRNTQYF.

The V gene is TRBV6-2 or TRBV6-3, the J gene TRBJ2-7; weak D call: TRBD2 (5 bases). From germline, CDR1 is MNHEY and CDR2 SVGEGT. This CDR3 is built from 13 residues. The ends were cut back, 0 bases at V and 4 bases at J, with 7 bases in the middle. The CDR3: CASSYSGVYEQYF. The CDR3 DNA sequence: TGTGCCAGCAGTTACTCCGGGGTGTACGAGCAGTACTTC.

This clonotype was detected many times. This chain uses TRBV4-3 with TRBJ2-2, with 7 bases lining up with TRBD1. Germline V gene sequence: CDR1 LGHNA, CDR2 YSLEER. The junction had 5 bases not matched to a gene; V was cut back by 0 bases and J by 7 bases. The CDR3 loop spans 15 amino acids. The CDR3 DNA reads TGCGCCAGCAGCCAAGAAGCAGGGGGTTTCGGGGAGCTGTTTTTT. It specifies CASSQEAGGFGELFF.